The 24 T cell receptor beta chains below come from one sample, sequenced in a study of blood T cell repertoires in COVID-19. The method was immunoSEQ multiplex PCR; TCRdb's version includes in-frame clones alone and lacks a portion of them. In the table there are tens of thousands of clones, roughly 80% of which are singletons. The sequencing sample was made of peripheral blood. Every receptor here comes from a man aged 55 to 70 with active COVID-19.

The J gene is TRBJ2-5, the V gene TRBV5-1; D ambiguous. CDR1 and CDR2 from the germline V gene are SGHRS and YFSETQ. V was cut by 5 bases and J by 7 bases, with 12 bases left in between. This CDR3 comprises 12 residues. The CDR3 DNA sequence: TGCGCCAGCAGGGAAGGCGAGGCGACCCAGTACTTC. This sequence encodes CASREGEATQYF.

This sequence joins TRBV19 and TRBJ2-5, with 7 positions matching TRBD2. This CDR3 is 15 amino acids long. V gave up 1 base and J gave up 5 bases; unmatched junction bases: 7. The germline gives CDR1 LNHDA, CDR2 SQIVND (reference sequence). DNA for the CDR3: TGTGCCAGTAGTATAGGAGGACTAGAGGTGGAGACCCAGTACTTC. Translating gives CASSIGGLEVETQYF.

This clone has only one observation. Here the CDR3 reads CASSPTVTGELFF. The DNA of the CDR3 is TGTGCCAGCAGCCCGACAGTCACCGGGGAGCTGTTTTTT. The genes are TRBV7-6 and TRBJ2-2; D is possibly TRBD1 (5 bases). CDR1 is SGHVS and CDR2 is FNYEAQ in the germline V gene. There are 13 residues in the CDR3. V shed 5 bases and J shed 4 bases, with 8 bases lying between them.

Only a few counts were recorded for this clone. The chain uses TRBV7-2 and TRBJ1-4, with D uncertain. V lost 1 base and J lost 9, with 15 bases in between. CDR1 is SGHTA, CDR2 FQGNSA, per germline. CDR3 size: 15 residues. The CDR3 sequence is CASSLGSRGQKKLFF. The CDR3 bases are TGTGCCAGCAGCTTAGGATCTCGGGGTCAAAAAAAACTGTTTTTT. Full variable domain (remainder filled in from reference TRBV7-2 and TRBJ1-4): GAGVSQSPSNKVTEKGKDVELRCDPISGHTALYWYRQSLGQGLEFLIYFQGNSAPDKSGLPSDRFSAERTGGSVSTLTIQRTQQEDSAVYLCASSLGSRGQKKLFFGSGTQLSVL.

Here the CDR3 DNA reads TGTGCCAGCAGCTTAGGGACAGGGGTGGCCAAAAACATTCAGTACTTC. It is translated as CASSLGTGVAKNIQYF. The chain uses TRBV11-2 and TRBJ2-4; 9 nucleotides align to TRBD1. The CDR3 runs 16 residues. V was pared by 1 base and J by 1 base, with 2 bases of the junction left unmatched. CDR1 SGHAT and CDR2 FQNNGV come from the germline V gene.

CDR3 protein: CASSLTDQETQYF. As DNA, the CDR3 is TGTGCCAGCAGCTTGACAGACCAAGAGACCCAGTACTTC. The chain carries TRBV7-9 and TRBJ2-5, with D possibly matching TRBD1 (5 bases). This CDR3 has 13 residues. Germline loops: CDR1 SEHNR, CDR2 FQNEAQ (reference sequence). The V end lost 3 bases, the J end lost 0 bases, and 5 bases lay between the germline ends.

This chain links TRBV25-1 with TRBJ1-2, with D unclear. CDR1 is MGHDK, CDR2 SYGVNS, per germline. Trimming took 8 bases from V and 4 from J, leaving 8 bases between them. This CDR3 is 11 amino acids long. The CDR3 here is CASQRGYGYTF. The CDR3 DNA reads TGTGCCAGCCAACGGGGCTATGGCTACACCTTC.

The genes are TRBV7-2 and TRBJ1-2; D is unresolved. Germline V gene data show CDR1 as SGHTA and CDR2 as FQGNSA. Trimming cost V 2 bases and J 8 bases, with 9 bases left between them. The CDR3 totals 12 residues. This CDR3 reads CASSLNLKGYTF. Here the CDR3 DNA reads TGTGCCAGCAGCTTAAACTTAAAGGGCTACACCTTC.

The rearrangement joins TRBV7-6 to TRBJ2-3; D remains unclear. V was pared by 5 bases and J by 2 bases, with 14 bases between. The CDR3 covers 15 residues. Germline CDR1 SGHVS, CDR2 FNYEAQ. DNA of the CDR3: TGTGCCAGCAGCGCGACCGGGTCCCACACAGATACGCAGTATTTT. Its translation is CASSATGSHTDTQYF.

The rearrangement links TRBV20-1 to TRBJ2-5; possible D gene TRBD1, 5 bases. The ends were cut back, 3 bases at V and 5 bases at J, with 7 bases in the middle. Germline assignment: CDR1 DFQATT and CDR2 SNEGSKA (reference sequence). The CDR3 has 11 residues. The DNA of the CDR3 is TGCAGTGCTAGGCCAGGGGAGACCCAGTACTTC. The encoded protein is CSARPGETQYF.

The chain carries TRBV27 and TRBJ2-3; 10 bases match TRBD2. The germline V gene encodes CDR1 MNHEY and CDR2 SMNVEV (reference sequence). The CDR3 extends over 15 amino acids. The junction had 2 bases not matched to a gene; V was cut back by 4 bases and J by 1 base. The CDR3 reads CASSSGTSGTDTQYF. For the CDR3, the DNA is TGTGCCAGCAGTTCCGGGACTAGCGGCACAGATACGCAGTATTTT.

V usage is TRBV2 and J usage is TRBJ2-1; D is undetermined. Germline V lookup: CDR1 SNHLY, CDR2 FYNNEI. This CDR3 has 15 residues. Trimming shortened V by 8 bases and J by 4 bases, and 18 bases separated the two germline ends. The CDR3 reads CASGGALAQYNEQFF. The CDR3 DNA is TGTGCCAGCGGTGGAGCTTTAGCCCAATACAATGAGCAGTTCTTC.

The table lists this clone with a few counts. The genes are TRBV27 and TRBJ1-2; the match to TRBD1 covers 7 bases. The CDR3 extends over 14 amino acids. With V trimmed by 10 bases and J by 2 bases, 10 bases remained unmatched. Germline V gene data show CDR1 as MNHEY and CDR2 as SMNVEV (reference sequence). DNA for the CDR3: TGTGCCACCAGGGGGTTGACAGGGAACTATGGCTACACCTTC. The encoded protein is CATRGLTGNYGYTF.

CDR3 nucleotides: TGTGCCAGCAGCGTAGCTGTCGAGCGGGGGCACAATGAGCAGTTCTTC. It yields the protein CASSVAVERGHNEQFF. This sequence joins TRBV9 and TRBJ2-1, with 8 bases fitting TRBD2. Germline V gene lookup returns CDR1 SGDLS and CDR2 YYNGEE. Trimming removed 0 bases from V and 5 bases from J; junction bases left unmatched: 7. The CDR3 extends over 16 amino acids.

V and J are TRBV11-2 and TRBJ1-1, with TRBD1 identical over 8 bases. The trim removed 4 bases at V and 11 bases at J, leaving 12 bases unmatched. CDR3 length: 14 residues. Germline CDR1 SGHAT, CDR2 FQNNGV. CDR3 sequence: CASSSLDRVIDAFF. DNA for the CDR3: TGTGCCAGCAGCTCACTGGACAGGGTAATTGACGCTTTCTTT.

The V call is TRBV3-1 (or the pseudogene TRBV3-2), the J call TRBJ1-2, with 7 bases that match TRBD1. With 4 bases clipped from V and 6 bases from J, the junction kept 8 bases outside the gene matches. The V gene's germline CDR1 is LGHDT and CDR2 YNNKEL (reference sequence). The CDR3 consists of 14 residues. The CDR3 loop is CASSRELGQHGYTF. CDR3 DNA: TGTGCCAGCAGCCGCGAGTTGGGACAGCATGGCTACACCTTC.

The chain links TRBV10-3 to TRBJ1-2; 11 nucleotides align to TRBD1. The CDR3 runs to 16 residues. The V gene end was trimmed by 6 bases and the J gene end by 4 bases; junction bases not matched to a gene: 10. Germline V gives CDR1 ENHRY, CDR2 SYGVKD. This CDR3 reads CAIRLGTGGRGYGYTF. The CDR3 DNA reads as TGTGCCATCAGACTCGGGACAGGGGGGCGCGGCTATGGCTACACCTTC.

The genes are TRBV7-9 and TRBJ1-6; TRBD1 matches 7 bases. CDR1 is SEHNR and CDR2 is FQNEAQ in the germline V gene (reference sequence). With 1 base clipped from V and 8 bases from J, the junction kept 2 bases outside the gene matches. The CDR3 spans 14 residues. This CDR3 reads CASSLDRGDSPLHF. CDR3 coding DNA: TGTGCCAGCAGCTTAGACAGGGGTGATTCACCCCTCCACTTT.

The chain joins TRBV5-1 to TRBJ2-2, with 11 bases lining up with TRBD2. The V gene end was trimmed by 6 bases and the J gene end by 5 bases; junction bases not matched to a gene: 6. The CDR3 covers 15 residues. The germline V gene has CDR1 SGHRS and CDR2 YFSETQ. The CDR3 loop reads CASTKRTSGTGELFF. DNA of the CDR3: TGCGCCAGCACCAAAAGGACTAGCGGGACCGGGGAGCTGTTTTTT.

The V and J genes are TRBV3-1 (or the pseudogene TRBV3-2) and TRBJ2-1, with TRBD2 identical over 13 bases. The germline V gene encodes CDR1 LGHDT and CDR2 YNNKEL (reference sequence). The CDR3 is 17 amino acids. Trimming at V came to 3 bases and at J to 7 bases, leaving 9 bases not matched to a gene. The CDR3 DNA sequence: TGTGCCAGCAGCCACCTTTCACTAGCGGGAGGGAGGAATGAGCAGTTCTTC. Encoded protein: CASSHLSLAGGRNEQFF.

V is TRBV28 and J is TRBJ1-5; D gene ambiguous. The germline CDR1 and CDR2 sequences are MDHEN and SYDVKM. The V end lost 7 bases, the J end lost 0 bases, and 7 bases lay between the germline ends. CDR3 length equals 13 residues. CDR3 DNA: TGTGCCAGCAACGCGGATAGCAATCAGCCCCAGCATTTT. It encodes CASNADSNQPQHF.

The chain combines TRBV12-2 with TRBJ2-7; the table names TRBD2, a call not compared with the DNA. TRBV12-2 is labeled a pseudogene. This CDR3 contains 17 residues. The CDR3 region has the DNA TGTGCAAGTCGCTTACTCGAGGGAAGAGGTCCTTCCTACGAGCAGTACTTC. Protein: CASRLLEGRGPSYEQYF.

The genes are TRBV30 and TRBJ2-2, with 11 bases matching TRBD1. This CDR3 has 14 amino acids. Per germline, CDR1 GTSNPN and CDR2 SVGIG (reference sequence). Trimming took 3 bases from V and 4 from J; bases not matched to a gene: 1. The CDR3 DNA reads TGTGCCTGGAGGGGACAGGGGGGCACCGGGGAGCTGTTTTTT. It encodes CAWRGQGGTGELFF.

The chain combines TRBV6-2 or TRBV6-3 with TRBJ2-1, with D tentatively TRBD2 (6 bases). From germline, CDR1 is MNHEY and CDR2 SVGEGT. V lost 2 bases and J lost 5, with 19 bases in between. The CDR3 is made up of 17 amino acids. CDR3 coding DNA: TGTGCCAGCAGTTACACTTCCGGGGGAGTAATAAACAATGAGCAGTTCTTC. Protein sequence: CASSYTSGGVINNEQFF.